Reported below is one T cell receptor beta chain. Antigen: not known. Germline values: CDR1 KGHDR, CDR2 SFDVKD. Losses at the gene ends were 2 bases for V and 3 bases for J; bases not matched to a gene: 6. CDR3 length: 17 amino acids. These data belong to a study of T cell responses to AZD1222 COVID-19 vaccine. Study overall: Pooled together were second doses at about 4 or about 12 weeks.

General observations from the study: Baseline testing showed seropositivity in only a handful of AZD1222 recipients. Spike-specific TCR breadth and depth went up after people got two AZD1222 doses. Most donors were white British, females outnumbered males, and clonal diversity was possibly underestimated.

Using immunoSEQ multiplex PCR, the repertoire was profiled, and TCRdb retains in-frame clones only, with some absent. The data show approximately 120,000 clones, 70% to 90% seen once. The source was peripheral blood, collected on day 0 of AZD1222 vaccination. This receptor was obtained from an adult in good health. The rearrangement joins TRBV24-1 to TRBJ2-1; 10 bases are a match to TRBD1. This CDR3 is CATSDSRQGAVYNEQFF. The CDR3 bases are TGTGCCACCAGTGATTCTCGACAGGGGGCCGTCTACAATGAGCAGTTCTTC.